This T cell receptor beta chain comes out of a study of blood T cell repertoires in COVID-19. Study in general: Acute-phase and convalescent COVID-19 samples originated in the United States, Italy and Spain. In each case, the material was cDNA or gDNA derived from T cells, B-cell-depleted T cells, or PBMCs.

Patients in Seattle were enrolled during active infection, then followed longitudinally. In the original processing: Reference gene primer amplification yielded estimated nucleated cell counts. TCRdb keeps only in-frame clones here, not all; method: immunoSEQ multiplex PCR. The DNA gave D and trimming, while V, J and clone size come from that table. The sample consists of 60,000 or so clones, 65% to 85% of them appearing once. CDR1 and CDR2 (germline): MNHEY, SVGAGI. The CDR3 consists of 13 residues. The V end lost 6 bases, the J end lost 7 bases, and 12 bases lay between the germline ends. Sequencing input: peripheral blood. The receptor's source is a man under 40 with COVID-19, enrolled during active disease. This chain connects TRBV6-5 to TRBJ1-4; D perhaps matches TRBD1 (5 bases). In nucleotides, the CDR3 is TGTGCCAGCAGGGTACAGGAGTTTGAAAAACTGTTTTTT. Amino acid sequence: CASRVQEFEKLFF.